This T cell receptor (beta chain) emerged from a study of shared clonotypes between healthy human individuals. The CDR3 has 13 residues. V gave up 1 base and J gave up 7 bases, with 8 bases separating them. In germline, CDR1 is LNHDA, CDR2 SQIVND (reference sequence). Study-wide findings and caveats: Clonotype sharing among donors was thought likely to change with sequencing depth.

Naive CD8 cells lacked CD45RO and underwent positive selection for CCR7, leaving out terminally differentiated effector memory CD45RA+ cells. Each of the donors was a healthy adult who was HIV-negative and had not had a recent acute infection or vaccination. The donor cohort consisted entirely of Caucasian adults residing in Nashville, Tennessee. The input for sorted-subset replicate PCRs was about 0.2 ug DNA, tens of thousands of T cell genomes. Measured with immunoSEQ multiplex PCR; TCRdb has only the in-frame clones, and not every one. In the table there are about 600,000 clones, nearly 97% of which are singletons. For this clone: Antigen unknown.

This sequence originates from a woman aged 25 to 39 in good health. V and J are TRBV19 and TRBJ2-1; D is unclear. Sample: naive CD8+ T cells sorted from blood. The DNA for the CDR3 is TGTGCCAGTAGTATAGGTGGGGATAATGAGCAGTTCTTC. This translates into CASSIGGDNEQFF. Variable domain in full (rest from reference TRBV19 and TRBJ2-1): DGGITQSPKYLFRKEGQNVTLSCEQNLNHDAMYWYRQDPGQGLRLIYYSQIVNDFQKGDIAEGYSVSREKKESFPLTVTSAQKNPTAFYLCASSIGGDNEQFFGPGTRLTVL.